The sequence of this T cell receptor (beta chain) was determined in a study of early T cells in non-severe SARS-CoV-2 infection. For the study at large: With bulk RNA from unsorted whole blood as input, sequencing yielded unpaired chains. Study-level points and caveats: Matching against VDJdb likely underestimated virus-specific expansions, favoring anti-spike CD8.

In its sample, this clonotype was seen many times. Its target is unknown. This CDR3 region has 13 residues. V lost 2 bases, J lost 4 bases, and 5 bases lay in between. The TCR library protocol was used to attach unique molecular identifiers. These identifiers were attached to individual cDNA molecules. TCRdb reprocessed the 5' RACE reads with MiXCR, giving one entry per CDR3 protein. The sample carries over 90,000 distinct CDR3 sequences, around 13% recorded once. The chain is built from TRBV12-3 or TRBV12-4 and TRBJ1-4; D uncertain. Source material: whole blood. The TCR originated in an adult who was a healthcare worker with PCR-confirmed SARS-CoV-2 infection or an uninfected control (not recorded which). DNA of the CDR3: TGTGCCAGCAGTTTACTGTTTAATGAAAAACTGTTTTTT. This translates into CASSLLFNEKLFF.